Following are 27 T cell receptor beta chains from one sample sequenced in a study of OX40 agonist ivuxolimab in advanced cancers. Clones were sequenced by immunoSEQ multiplex PCR, and TCRdb holds only the in-frame ones, with some missing. The profile shows roughly 59,000 clones, about 80% of them singletons. The sample consisted of CD4+ or CD8+ T cells sorted from blood, taken in a trial of the OX40 agonist ivuxolimab. The receptors derive from an adult with an advanced solid tumor such as melanoma, head and neck, liver or kidney cancer.

This clone is a singleton in its sample. The J gene is TRBJ1-6, the V gene TRBV7-2; 7 bases align to TRBD1. The CDR3 contains 15 residues. V dropped 3 bases and J dropped 5; count of bases not matched to a gene: 4. Germline V gene sequence: CDR1 SGHTA, CDR2 FQGNSA. The CDR3: CASSLGTDNNSPLHF. In DNA, the CDR3 is TGTGCCAGCAGCTTGGGGACAGATAATAATTCACCCCTCCACTTT.

As to this clone: Relative to the germline gene, one junction end is altered; a read error may explain this. The chain carries TRBV7-7 and TRBJ2-3; a possible D gene is TRBD2 (7 bases). Per the germline V gene, CDR1 is SSHAT and CDR2 is FNYEAQ (reference sequence). This CDR3 is 15 amino acids long. CDR3 protein: CASSLGGGEADTQYF. The CDR3 region has the DNA TGTGCTAGCAGCTTAGGAGGGGGGGAGGCAGATACGCAGTATTTT.

This chain uses TRBV5-4 with TRBJ2-7; D remains ambiguous. The CDR3 runs to 13 residues. V lost 3 bases and J lost 0, with 7 bases in between. Germline V gene lookup returns CDR1 SGHNT and CDR2 YYREEE (reference sequence). The CDR3 sequence is CASSYSTSYEQYF. The CDR3 nucleotides read TGTGCCAGCAGCTATTCGACCTCCTACGAGCAGTACTTC.

This sequence joins TRBV10-3 and TRBJ1-6; TRBD1 matches at 7 bases. The germline gives CDR1 ENHRY, CDR2 SYGVKD. The CDR3 extends over 16 amino acids. V was pared by 6 bases and J by 4 bases, with 9 bases of the junction left unmatched. CDR3 sequence: CAISNAGQPYNSPLHF. CDR3 DNA sequence: TGTGCCATCAGCAACGCGGGACAGCCATATAATTCACCCCTCCACTTT.

The chain employs TRBV28 and TRBJ2-5, with D perhaps TRBD1 (5 bases). Germline V lookup: CDR1 MDHEN, CDR2 SYDVKM. V was clipped by 2 bases and J by 4 bases, with 11 bases between them. The CDR3 has 14 amino acids. The CDR3 protein is CASSLVETVETQYF. The CDR3 DNA is TGTGCCAGCAGTTTAGTCGAGACAGTAGAGACCCAGTACTTC.

This chain joins TRBV2 and TRBJ1-2; 8 bases match TRBD1. Germline CDR1 is SNHLY and CDR2 is FYNNEI. V lost 5 bases, J lost 8 bases, and 4 bases stayed unmatched. The CDR3 is 12 amino acids. The CDR3 here is CASSTDREGYTF. CDR3 DNA sequence: TGTGCCAGCAGTACGGACAGGGAGGGCTACACCTTC.

The chain recombines TRBV14 with TRBJ1-4; D remains ambiguous. CDR3 size: 13 residues. Trimming removed 1 base at V and 8 bases at J, with 8 bases between. Germline V gives CDR1 SGHDN, CDR2 FVKESK. The CDR3, as DNA: TGTGCCAGCAGCCAAGGGACTCTGGAAAAACTGTTTTTT. Translating gives CASSQGTLEKLFF.

This clone is deemed medium-sized. The chain joins TRBV2 to TRBJ1-3; 8 bases are a match to TRBD1. This CDR3 is 13 amino acids long. Per germline, CDR1 SNHLY and CDR2 FYNNEI. V shed 11 bases and J 4 bases; nucleotides not matched to a gene: 7. The DNA for the CDR3 is TGTGCCTACCGACAGGGGCAAGGAAACACCATATATTTT. Its translation is CAYRQGQGNTIYF.

The CDR3 protein is CASSQDANPQHF. CDR3 nucleotide sequence: TGTGCCAGCAGCCAGGACGCAAACCCCCAGCATTTT. V gene TRBV7-9 combines with J gene TRBJ1-5; unclear D gene. This CDR3 is built from 12 residues. V shed 5 bases and J shed 10 bases, with 12 bases lying between them. From germline, CDR1 is SEHNR and CDR2 FQNEAQ (reference sequence).

The chain carries TRBV19 and TRBJ1-1, with no clear D. V was clipped by 10 bases and J by 3 bases, with 9 bases between them. CDR1 is LNHDA, CDR2 SQIVND, per germline (reference sequence). CDR3 length: 11 residues. In DNA form, the CDR3 reads TGTGCCATCAAAACTTACACTGAAGCTTTCTTT. It codes for CAIKTYTEAFF.

By proportion, this clone is medium-sized. The chain has TRBV5-5 and TRBJ1-2; 9 nucleotides agree with TRBD1. The CDR3 covers 13 residues. Germline V gene sequence: CDR1 SGHKS, CDR2 YYEKEE (reference sequence). The J segment lost 9 bases and the V segment lost 4 bases, leaving 7 bases of the junction unmatched. The chain's CDR3 is CASSTWTGASYTF. The CDR3 DNA is TGTGCCAGCAGCACTTGGACAGGGGCGAGCTACACCTTC.

The chain recombines TRBV5-1 with TRBJ2-3; 7 positions match TRBD2. This CDR3 has 14 residues. Germline CDR1 reads SGHRS; CDR2 reads YFSETQ. The V and J ends lost 3 bases and 0 bases, in that order; junction bases with no gene match: 1. Here the CDR3 reads CASSSAGSTDTQYF. CDR3 DNA: TGCGCCAGCAGCTCAGCGGGGAGCACAGATACGCAGTATTTT.

The chain recombines TRBV7-9 with TRBJ1-3; TRBD1 might be the D (6 bases). V lost 1 base to trimming and J lost 0 bases, with 19 bases between them. The CDR3 covers 19 residues. CDR1 SEHNR and CDR2 FQNEAQ come from the germline V gene (reference sequence). CDR3 in DNA: TGTGCCAGCAGCTTAGTAGCAGGGGCCCTCTCGTACTCTGGAAACACCATATATTTT. Translation: CASSLVAGALSYSGNTIYF. The complete variable domain, with remaining parts taken from reference TRBV7-9 and TRBJ1-3, reads DTGVSQNPRHKITKRGQNVTFRCDPISEHNRLYWYRQTLGQGPEFLTYFQNEAQLEKSRLLSDRFSAERPKGSFSTLEIQRTEQGDSAMYLCASSLVAGALSYSGNTIYFGEGSWLTVV.

V and J are TRBV9 and TRBJ2-1; 11 nucleotides match TRBD2. J lost 5 bases, V lost 3 bases, and 4 bases had no gene match. Germline CDR1 and CDR2: SGDLS and YYNGEE. CDR3 length: 15 residues. The CDR3 DNA reads TGTGCCAGCAGCGGGGGACTAGCGGACAACAATGAGCAGTTCTTC. This encodes CASSGGLADNNEQFF.

The chain carries TRBV7-9 and TRBJ2-7, with a tentative D call TRBD1 (6 bases). The CDR3 is made up of 15 amino acids. Between the trimmed V and J ends, which lost 5 bases and 3 bases, there was a span of 17 bases. In germline, CDR1 is SEHNR, CDR2 FQNEAQ (reference sequence). The CDR3, as DNA: TGTGCCAGCAGCCGAAACCAGGGGAGAGGCTACGAGCAGTACTTC. Protein: CASSRNQGRGYEQYF.

The V gene is TRBV21-1, the J gene TRBJ1-5. TRBV21-1 is a documented pseudogene. This CDR3 region has 14 residues. The CDR3 loop is CASSKALGQVPQHF. CDR3 DNA: TGTGCCAGCAGCAAAGCGCTAGGGCAGGTGCCCCAGCATTTT.

The chain has TRBV5-1 and TRBJ2-1; 7 nucleotides align to TRBD2. V lost 0 bases, J lost 3 bases, and 6 bases stayed unmatched. The CDR3 is 16 residues long. Germline loops: CDR1 SGHRS, CDR2 YFSETQ. The CDR3 nucleotides are TGCGCCAGCAGCTTGGGGGCTAGCGGCCGCTACAATGAGCAGTTCTTC. It yields the protein CASSLGASGRYNEQFF.

The chain employs TRBV5-6 and TRBJ2-3; D could derive from TRBD1 or TRBD2 (5 bases each). The CDR3 spans 15 residues. Trimming removed 3 bases from V and 2 bases from J, with 13 bases in between. From germline, CDR1 is SGHDT and CDR2 YYEEEE. The CDR3 nucleotides are TGTGCCAGCAGCTGGGGGTTGGGGATCACAGATACGCAGTATTTT. It specifies CASSWGLGITDTQYF. Combining the CDR3 with reference TRBV5-6 and TRBJ2-3 gives the whole variable domain DAGVTQSPTHLIKTRGQQVTLRCSPKSGHDTVSWYQQALGQGPQFIFQYYEEEERQRGNFPDRFSGHQFPNYSSELNVNALLLGDSALYLCASSWGLGITDTQYFGPGTRLTVL.

Sample share makes this clone medium-sized. This chain uses TRBV2 with TRBJ2-4; the D call may be TRBD1 or TRBD2 (5 bases each). V shed 2 bases and J shed 5 bases, with 13 bases lying between them. Germline CDR1 SNHLY, CDR2 FYNNEI. This CDR3 contains 15 residues. The CDR3 nucleotides read TGTGCCAGCAGTGAATTGGGGCCGAGGGAAAACATTCAGTACTTC. Translating gives CASSELGPRENIQYF.

This clone has more than one count but fewer than ten. The chain is built from TRBV6-1 and TRBJ2-1; D gene unclear. Germline V gives CDR1 MNHNS, CDR2 SASEGT. V was pared by 4 bases and J by 3 bases, with 7 bases between. The CDR3 has 13 amino acids. In nucleotides, the CDR3 is TGTGCCAGCAGTGTGGGGTTCTACAATGAGCAGTTCTTC. It specifies CASSVGFYNEQFF.

V gene TRBV7-2 combines with J gene TRBJ2-5; tentative D call: TRBD1 (6 bases). This CDR3 contains 16 residues. The germline CDR1 and CDR2 sequences are SGHTA and FQGNSA. V lost 0 bases to trimming and J lost 5 bases, with 16 bases between them. The CDR3 here is CASSLAAAQGMETQYF. As DNA, the CDR3 is TGTGCCAGCAGCTTAGCTGCGGCTCAGGGGATGGAGACCCAGTACTTC. The complete variable domain, with remaining parts taken from reference TRBV7-2 and TRBJ2-5, reads GAGVSQSPSNKVTEKGKDVELRCDPISGHTALYWYRQSLGQGLEFLIYFQGNSAPDKSGLPSDRFSAERTGGSVSTLTIQRTQQEDSAVYLCASSLAAAQGMETQYFGPGTRLLVL.

V gene TRBV7-3 combines with J gene TRBJ2-7, with D unclear. The V and J ends lost 2 bases and 6 bases respectively, with 14 bases between them. CDR3 size: 14 residues. Per the germline V gene, CDR1 is SGHTA and CDR2 is FQGTGA. The CDR3 DNA follows: TGTGCCAGCAGCTTATCCAAACATCAAGCCGAGCAGTACTTC. Protein: CASSLSKHQAEQYF.

The chain carries TRBV2 and TRBJ1-2; TRBD1 aligns across 9 bases. CDR3 length: 13 residues. After removal of 5 bases from V and 8 bases from J, the junction contained 6 bases not matched to a gene. The V gene's germline CDR1 is SNHLY and CDR2 FYNNEI. CDR3 DNA: TGTGCCAGCAGTCCTACAGGGGGCCGGGGCTACACCTTC. This codes for CASSPTGGRGYTF.

V usage is TRBV4-1 and J usage is TRBJ2-1, with 11 bases identical to TRBD2. This CDR3 comprises 15 residues. V trimming: 0 bases; J trimming: 5 bases; junction bases outside the gene matches: 0. CDR1 MGHRA and CDR2 YSYEKL come from the germline V gene. The DNA of the CDR3 is TGCGCCAGCAGCCAAGAACTAGCGGGAGACAATGAGCAGTTCTTC. It codes for CASSQELAGDNEQFF.

This clone appeared once. The rearrangement joins TRBV28 to TRBJ2-7; no clear D gene. The germline V and J ends were trimmed by 6 bases and 1 base, with 13 bases remaining between them. The CDR3 totals 14 residues. Germline V gene sequence: CDR1 MDHEN, CDR2 SYDVKM. The CDR3 DNA is TGTGCCAGCAGCCGGGCGGATGGGTCCTACGAGCAGTACTTC. Translation gives CASSRADGSYEQYF.

In the case of this clone: The junction differs from germline at one of its ends, possibly a read error. This chain connects TRBV7-2 to TRBJ1-4, with no clear D. The CDR3 consists of 13 residues. Germline V CDR1 and CDR2: SGHTA, FQGNSA. The CDR3: CASSLGTNEKLFF. The CDR3 DNA is TGTGCCAGCAGTTTAGGAACTAATGAAAAACTGTTTTTT.

This clone was seen just once. The chain recombines TRBV2 with TRBJ2-5; 7 nucleotides match TRBD2. The CDR3 is 12 residues long. V lost 4 bases to trimming and J lost 12 bases; unmatched junction nucleotides: 8. CDR1 is SNHLY and CDR2 is FYNNEI in the germline V gene. CDR3 amino acids: CASSVSREIEYF. Written as DNA, the CDR3 is TGTGCCAGCAGTGTTTCGCGGGAGATCGAGTACTTC.